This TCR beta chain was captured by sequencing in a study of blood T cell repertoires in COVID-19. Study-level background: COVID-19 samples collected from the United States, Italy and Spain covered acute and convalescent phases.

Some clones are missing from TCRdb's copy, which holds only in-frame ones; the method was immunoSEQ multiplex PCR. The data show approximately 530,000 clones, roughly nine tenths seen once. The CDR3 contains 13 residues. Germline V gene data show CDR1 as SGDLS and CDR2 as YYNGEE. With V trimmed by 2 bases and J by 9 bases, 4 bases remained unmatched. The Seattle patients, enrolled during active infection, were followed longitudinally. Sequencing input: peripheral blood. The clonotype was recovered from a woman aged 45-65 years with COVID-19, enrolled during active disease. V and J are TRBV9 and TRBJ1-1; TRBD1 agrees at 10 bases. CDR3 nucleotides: TGTGCCAGCAGCGTGGGACAGGGGTCCCAAGCTTTCTTT. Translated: CASSVGQGSQAFF.